These 24 T cell receptor beta chains were sequenced from one sample in a study of blood T cell repertoires in COVID-19 (TCRdb year 2020). Receptor amplification or capture employed the immunoSEQ multiplex PCR assay. The table was pulled from immuneACCESS by TCRdb, which kept in-frame rearrangements only. Such tables lose some clones; where checked, under half of the loss comes from unresolved V genes, and the rest has no known cause. The sample table contains approximately 220,000 clones; only one count was recorded for roughly 85% of them. Around 3.5% of the sample is held by the ten biggest clonotypes. The sequencing sample was made of PBMCs or T cells enriched from blood (not recorded which). These receptors all come from a woman aged 35 to 49 who had been exposed to COVID-19.

V usage is TRBV12-3 or TRBV12-4 and J usage is TRBJ1-6; no clear D gene. V shed 6 bases and J shed 7 bases, with 10 bases lying between them. The CDR3 is made up of 13 amino acids. In DNA, the CDR3 is TGTGCCAGCAGATCCTCCCCCAATTCACCCCTCCACTTT. Its translation: CASRSSPNSPLHF.

The chain is built from TRBV7-9 and TRBJ1-3; D is possibly TRBD1 (5 bases). CDR1 and CDR2 (germline): SEHNR, FQNEAQ (reference sequence). The CDR3 has 16 amino acids. The germline V and J ends were trimmed by 2 bases and 1 base, with 12 bases remaining between them. The CDR3 region has the DNA TGTGCCAGCAGCTTATGGATAGGGGCATCTGGAAACACCATATATTTT. It translates to CASSLWIGASGNTIYF.

The chain joins TRBV5-5 to TRBJ1-6; 7 bases line up with TRBD1. Germline assignment: CDR1 SGHKS and CDR2 YYEKEE (reference sequence). V trimming: 7 bases; J trimming: 8 bases; junction bases outside the gene matches: 9. The CDR3 has 14 amino acids. The CDR3 reads CASFWDRKDSPLHF. DNA of the CDR3: TGTGCCAGCTTCTGGGACAGAAAAGATTCACCCCTCCACTTT.

The J gene is TRBJ1-2, the V gene TRBV14; 9 bases align to TRBD1. The CDR3 extends over 18 amino acids. V shed 2 bases and J 5 bases; nucleotides not matched to a gene: 15. Germline CDR1 is SGHDN and CDR2 is FVKESK. CDR3 in amino acids: CASSQHPGQGPAGYGYTF. Written as DNA, the CDR3 is TGTGCCAGCAGCCAACATCCGGGACAGGGACCCGCGGGGTATGGCTACACCTTC.

The V gene is TRBV5-4, the J gene TRBJ1-2; D perhaps matches TRBD1 (6 bases). CDR1 is SGHNT and CDR2 is YYREEE in the germline V gene (reference sequence). V gave up 7 bases and J gave up 6 bases, with 16 bases separating them. The CDR3 runs 13 residues. The CDR3 loop reads CASRQWGGHGYTF. DNA for the CDR3: TGTGCCAGCCGACAATGGGGGGGGCATGGCTACACCTTC.

This clone was seen a single time. The V call is TRBV19, the J call TRBJ1-2, with D possibly being TRBD1 (5 bases). V was shortened by 3 bases and J by 10 bases, with 12 bases between the two germline ends. The germline V gene encodes CDR1 LNHDA and CDR2 SQIVND (reference sequence). The CDR3 runs to 12 residues. CDR3 in amino acids: CASSIGRGDYTF. CDR3 in DNA: TGTGCCAGTAGTATTGGCCGGGGGGACTACACCTTC.

The CDR3 reads CASSQNGVGTDGYTF. CDR3 bases: TGCGCCAGCAGCCAAAACGGGGTGGGTACAGATGGCTACACCTTC. The chain combines TRBV4-1 with TRBJ1-2; no reliable D call. Trimming took 2 bases from V and 6 from J, leaving 16 bases between them. The CDR3 covers 15 residues. The germline V gene has CDR1 MGHRA and CDR2 YSYEKL.

This clone was observed once. The chain links TRBV5-1 to TRBJ2-2; 7 nucleotides agree with TRBD2. Germline V CDR1 and CDR2: SGHRS, YFSETQ. This CDR3 is 13 amino acids long. With 7 bases clipped from V and 1 base from J, the junction kept 1 base outside the gene matches. CDR3 DNA: TGCGCCAGCGAGCGGGGGAACACCGGGGAGCTGTTTTTT. As protein: CASERGNTGELFF. The full variable domain, completed using reference TRBV5-1 and TRBJ2-2, is KAGVTQTPRYLIKTRGQQVTLSCSPISGHRSVSWYQQTPGQGLQFLFEYFSETQRNKGNFPGRFSGRQFSNSRSEMNVSTLELGDSALYLCASERGNTGELFFGEGSRLTVL.

The rearrangement links TRBV4-1 to TRBJ1-2, with D possibly being TRBD1 (5 bases). Trimming cost V 4 bases and J 1 base, with 7 bases left between them. The CDR3 totals 13 residues. The V gene's germline CDR1 is MGHRA and CDR2 YSYEKL. In DNA, the CDR3 is TGCGCCAGCAGCCGAGACAGTAACTATGGCTACACCTTC. It codes for CASSRDSNYGYTF.

This sequence joins TRBV18 and TRBJ1-2, with D perhaps matching TRBD1 (5 bases). The V end was cut by 3 bases, the J end by 2 bases, with 10 bases between. Germline V CDR1 and CDR2: KGHSH, LQKENI. This CDR3 contains 14 residues. CDR3 sequence reads: CASSPRGENYGYTF. The CDR3, as DNA: TGTGCCAGCTCACCTCGGGGGGAAAACTATGGCTACACCTTC. Supplemented by reference TRBV18 and TRBJ1-2, the full variable domain reads NAGVMQNPRHLVRRRGQEARLRCSPMKGHSHVYWYRQLPEEGLKFMVYLQKENIIDESGMPKERFSAEFPKEGPSILRIQQVVRGDSAAYFCASSPRGENYGYTFGSGTRLTVV.

The rearrangement links TRBV7-3 to TRBJ2-2; the D is unclear. The CDR3 consists of 15 residues. Trimming stripped 8 bases from V and 0 bases from J, with 13 bases between. Germline V gives CDR1 SGHTA, CDR2 FQGTGA. CDR3 amino acids: CASGKGGSNTGELFF. DNA for the CDR3: TGTGCCAGCGGTAAAGGCGGATCGAACACCGGGGAGCTGTTTTTT.

This rearrangement joins TRBV18 to TRBJ2-7; TRBD1 might be the D (6 bases). The CDR3 length is 16 residues. Trimming pared 0 bases from V and 3 bases from J, leaving 15 bases between. Germline loops: CDR1 KGHSH, CDR2 LQKENI. As DNA, the CDR3 is TGTGCCAGCTCACCACCCGGGACATCCAAGCTCTACGAGCAGTACTTC. It encodes CASSPPGTSKLYEQYF.

The chain employs TRBV4-2 and TRBJ2-7; D possibly corresponds to TRBD1 (5 bases). Germline loops: CDR1 LGHNA, CDR2 YNFKEQ. This CDR3 region has 15 residues. Trimming took 4 bases from V and 7 from J, leaving 20 bases between them. The CDR3 protein is CASSPTSGNVGEQYF. CDR3 bases: TGTGCCAGCAGCCCGACGTCAGGGAATGTGGGGGAGCAGTACTTC.

The V and J genes are TRBV7-6 and TRBJ1-2; 9 bases map to TRBD1. From germline, CDR1 is SGHVS and CDR2 FNYEAQ. This CDR3 is built from 16 residues. The V and J ends lost 0 bases and 6 bases, in that order; junction bases with no gene match: 8. The CDR3 DNA follows: TGTGCCAGCAGCTTAGCTCAGGGACAGGGACCGGATGGCTACACCTTC. Translating gives CASSLAQGQGPDGYTF.

The chain links TRBV19 to TRBJ1-2, with D possibly being TRBD1 (5 bases). Trimming removed 5 bases at V and 4 bases at J, with 17 bases between. In germline, CDR1 is LNHDA, CDR2 SQIVND (reference sequence). The CDR3 is 15 amino acids. The CDR3 DNA sequence: TGTGCCAGTAGTGCGGTCGGGGGACTGGCCTATGGCTACACCTTC. This encodes CASSAVGGLAYGYTF.

This clone was picked up many times. The chain employs TRBV7-2 and TRBJ1-2; D is perhaps TRBD1 (6 bases). Per the germline V gene, CDR1 is SGHTA and CDR2 is FQGNSA. The CDR3 runs 15 residues. With 0 bases removed from V and 5 bases from J, the gap between germline ends came to 13 bases. The CDR3 region has the DNA TGTGCCAGCAGCTTAGCACAGGGTTCTCCGTATGGCTACACCTTC. Translation gives CASSLAQGSPYGYTF.

The chain combines TRBV19 with TRBJ2-7; 10 nucleotides agree with TRBD1. Unmatched junction bases numbered 9, after V lost 6 bases and J lost 4 bases. CDR3 size: 15 residues. Germline CDR1 reads LNHDA; CDR2 reads SQIVND (reference sequence). The CDR3 loop reads CASRTGTGAQYEQYF. CDR3 DNA sequence: TGTGCCAGTAGAACCGGGACAGGGGCTCAATACGAGCAGTACTTC.

This clone was counted between two and nine times. This chain uses TRBV28 with TRBJ1-2; 8 positions agree with TRBD1. The CDR3 covers 15 residues. Germline CDR1 and CDR2: MDHEN and SYDVKM. The J segment lost 0 bases and the V segment lost 5 bases, leaving 5 bases of the junction unmatched. The CDR3 DNA reads as TGTGCCAGCAGTCCTGGACAGGGAGCTAACTATGGCTACACCTTC. Amino acids: CASSPGQGANYGYTF.

The gene calls are TRBV5-1 and TRBJ2-2; D gene ambiguous. Trimming shortened V by 5 bases and J by 3 bases, and 11 bases separated the two germline ends. Germline CDR1 SGHRS, CDR2 YFSETQ. The CDR3 contains 14 residues. CDR3 sequence (DNA): TGCGCCAGCAGGATAGTCAGCGACACCGGGGAGCTGTTTTTT. This gives the protein CASRIVSDTGELFF.

The rearrangement uses TRBV18 and TRBJ2-1; 9 nucleotides line up with TRBD2. J was trimmed by 5 bases and V by 5 bases; bases with no gene match: 10. CDR1 and CDR2 from the germline V gene are KGHSH and LQKENI. The length of the CDR3 is 16 residues. The chain's CDR3 is CASSFTHSGGNNEQFF. Written as DNA, the CDR3 is TGTGCCAGCTCATTCACCCATAGCGGGGGTAACAATGAGCAGTTCTTC.

The gene calls are TRBV19 and TRBJ2-3; 7 bases align to TRBD2. Germline V CDR1 and CDR2: LNHDA, SQIVND (reference sequence). V was clipped by 6 bases and J by 3 bases; unmatched bases: 3. The CDR3 contains 13 residues. CDR3 residues: CASRQRGTDTQYF. As DNA, the CDR3 is TGTGCCAGTAGACAGCGGGGAACAGATACGCAGTATTTT.

This sequence joins TRBV3-1 (or the pseudogene TRBV3-2) and TRBJ1-5, with D perhaps matching TRBD1 (6 bases). Germline assignment: CDR1 LGHDT and CDR2 YNNKEL (reference sequence). CDR3 length: 15 amino acids. The germline V and J ends were trimmed by 0 bases and 9 bases, with 15 bases remaining between them. The CDR3 sequence: CASSQDRHRVGPQHF. The DNA of the CDR3 is TGTGCCAGCAGCCAAGATCGGCACAGGGTAGGGCCCCAGCATTTT.

The chain carries TRBV27 and TRBJ2-5; 8 bases fit TRBD1. CDR3 length equals 15 residues. The V gene end was trimmed by 6 bases and the J gene end by 3 bases; junction bases not matched to a gene: 9. Germline loops: CDR1 MNHEY, CDR2 SMNVEV (reference sequence). CDR3 coding DNA: TGTGCCAGCAGCCCAAGGGACAGGAAAAAAGAGACCCAGTACTTC. The encoded protein is CASSPRDRKKETQYF.

The V and J genes are TRBV19 and TRBJ1-2; 9 bases are shared with TRBD1. This CDR3 is 14 amino acids long. The ends lost 7 bases at V and 5 bases at J; junction bases unmatched: 8. The germline V gene encodes CDR1 LNHDA and CDR2 SQIVND (reference sequence). CDR3 DNA sequence: TGTGCCAGTAACTTACAGGGGGCGAATTATGGCTACACCTTC. This encodes CASNLQGANYGYTF.